The sequence of this TCR beta chain was determined in a study of T cells in Graves' hyperthyroidism and ophthalmopathy. Researchers took RNA transcripts and amplified the TCR beta CDR3 regions from them. HTBI primers were employed in a first-round RT-PCR of the TCR CDR3. TCRdb reprocessed the multiplex PCR reads with MiXCR, giving one entry per CDR3 protein. This sample has a few hundred thousand distinct CDR3 sequences, with about 16% found just once. Fresh peripheral blood, 9.5 to 10 ml of it, supplied the PBMCs. Specimen: blood. The source of this sequence is a woman aged 25 to 39 with Graves' hyperthyroidism.

The CDR3 loop reads CAWTGLAGVTDTQYF. For the CDR3, the DNA is TGTGCCTGGACTGGGCTAGCGGGAGTCACAGATACGCAGTATTTT. The chain uses TRBV30 and TRBJ2-3, with 10 nucleotides matching TRBD2. J lost 2 bases, V lost 4 bases, and 6 bases had no gene match. In germline, CDR1 is GTSNPN, CDR2 SVGIG (reference sequence). The CDR3 runs to 15 residues.